These 21 T cell receptor beta chains were sequenced from one sample in a study of blood T cell repertoires in COVID-19. Sequenced by immunoSEQ multiplex PCR; TCRdb stores in-frame clones only, minus some. The sample shows over 120,000 clones, about four fifths of them seen only once. Sequencing was carried out using peripheral blood. These receptors originate from a man in his 70s who had recovered from COVID-19.

This chain links TRBV9 with TRBJ2-2, with D perhaps TRBD2 (5 bases). The CDR3 runs 17 residues. Germline CDR1 and CDR2: SGDLS and YYNGEE. V was shortened by 1 base and J by 1 base, with 14 bases between the two germline ends. The CDR3 is CASSVSAPRVNTGELFF. For the CDR3, the DNA is TGTGCCAGCAGCGTATCGGCTCCGCGGGTGAACACCGGGGAGCTGTTTTTT.

The chain is built from TRBV5-4 and TRBJ2-1; 8 bases line up with TRBD2. The V gene's germline CDR1 is SGHNT and CDR2 YYREEE (reference sequence). The CDR3 contains 15 residues. The trim removed 2 bases at V and 0 bases at J, leaving 1 base unmatched. CDR3 bases: TGTGCCAGCAGCTTAAGCGGGAGCTCCTACAATGAGCAGTTCTTC. As protein: CASSLSGSSYNEQFF.

Only a few counts were recorded for this clone. This sequence joins TRBV3-1 (or the pseudogene TRBV3-2) and TRBJ2-1; the match to TRBD2 covers 8 bases. After removal of 0 bases from V and 3 bases from J, the junction contained 13 bases not matched to a gene. The germline V gene has CDR1 LGHDT and CDR2 YNNKEL (reference sequence). The CDR3 loop spans 19 amino acids. CDR3 residues: CASSQDRGAGGLGYNEQFF. DNA for the CDR3: TGTGCCAGCAGCCAAGATCGGGGGGCGGGAGGTCTGGGCTACAATGAGCAGTTCTTC.

The chain uses TRBV29-1 and TRBJ2-1; 9 nucleotides line up with TRBD2. J lost 9 bases, V lost 4 bases, and 7 bases had no gene match. The CDR3 length is 13 residues. CDR1 and CDR2 (germline): SQVTM, ANQGSEA. The CDR3: CSVAGLAGSEQFF. The CDR3 bases are TGCAGCGTTGCAGGGCTAGCGGGATCTGAGCAGTTCTTC.

This clone has just a few counts. The rearrangement joins TRBV27 to TRBJ1-5; D not resolved. Trimming removed 4 bases from V and 7 bases from J, with 14 bases in between. Germline CDR1 and CDR2: MNHEY and SMNVEV (reference sequence). This CDR3 is 14 amino acids long. The CDR3: CASSSGLRGQPQHF. DNA for the CDR3: TGTGCCAGCAGTTCCGGGCTCCGGGGACAGCCCCAGCATTTT.

This rearrangement joins TRBV19 to TRBJ1-2; D uncertain. The V end was cut by 2 bases, the J end by 4 bases, with 17 bases between. Per germline, CDR1 LNHDA and CDR2 SQIVND (reference sequence). The CDR3 spans 16 residues. CDR3 DNA: TGTGCCAGTAGTATACCCAACAGTCTGCCGGCCTATGGCTACACCTTC. The encoded protein is CASSIPNSLPAYGYTF. Variable domain in full (rest from reference TRBV19 and TRBJ1-2): DGGITQSPKYLFRKEGQNVTLSCEQNLNHDAMYWYRQDPGQGLRLIYYSQIVNDFQKGDIAEGYSVSREKKESFPLTVTSAQKNPTAFYLCASSIPNSLPAYGYTFGSGTRLTVV.

This rearrangement joins TRBV5-8 to TRBJ2-7; maybe TRBD2 (5 bases). Germline CDR1 reads SGHTS; CDR2 reads YDEGEE. The V end lost 1 base, the J end lost 3 bases, and 8 bases lay between the germline ends. The CDR3 runs to 13 residues. In DNA form, the CDR3 reads TGTGCCAGCAGCTTGTCCGGGATCTACGAGCAGTACTTC. Protein product: CASSLSGIYEQYF.

The V and J genes are TRBV29-1 and TRBJ2-3; possible D gene TRBD2, 6 bases. Germline V gives CDR1 SQVTM, CDR2 ANQGSEA. V was shortened by 2 bases and J by 5 bases, with 11 bases between the two germline ends. This CDR3 region has 13 residues. The CDR3 here is CSVESGSQDTQYF. The CDR3 DNA is TGCAGCGTTGAATCCGGGAGTCAAGATACGCAGTATTTT.

The CDR3 sequence: CASSPLRQVHEQYF. As DNA, the CDR3 is TGTGCCAGCAGTCCACTTCGACAGGTACACGAGCAGTACTTC. V and J are TRBV6-2 or TRBV6-3 and TRBJ2-7; weak D call: TRBD1 (6 bases). The CDR3 totals 14 residues. Germline V gene sequence: CDR1 MNHEY, CDR2 SVGEGT. V was pared by 5 bases and J by 5 bases, with 16 bases between.

J is TRBJ2-7 and V is TRBV29-1; D remains unclear. This CDR3 spans 13 amino acids. Germline-derived CDR1 and CDR2 are SQVTM and ANQGSEA. With 0 bases removed from V and 0 bases from J, the gap between germline ends came to 6 bases. CDR3 in amino acids: CSVEDPSSYEQYF. For the CDR3, the DNA is TGCAGCGTTGAAGACCCGAGCTCCTACGAGCAGTACTTC.

The chain couples TRBV19 to TRBJ2-2; TRBD1 matches at 7 bases. CDR1 is LNHDA and CDR2 is SQIVND in the germline V gene (reference sequence). V was clipped by 7 bases and J by 6 bases; unmatched bases: 8. The CDR3 covers 14 residues. The DNA for the CDR3 is TGTGCCAGTAACAGACAGGGAACGGCCGGGGAGCTGTTTTTT. Protein sequence: CASNRQGTAGELFF.

This chain connects TRBV28 to TRBJ1-1; D is unresolved. This CDR3 contains 14 residues. Germline assignment: CDR1 MDHEN and CDR2 SYDVKM. With 5 bases removed from V and 6 bases from J, the gap between germline ends came to 16 bases. CDR3 nucleotide sequence: TGTGCCAGCAGTGTCGGGGTAAAGGCAGCTGAAGCTTTCTTT. Encoded protein: CASSVGVKAAEAFF.

The rearrangement uses TRBV2 and TRBJ2-4; D ambiguous. Trimming removed 4 bases at V and 5 bases at J, with 3 bases between. This CDR3 spans 11 amino acids. Germline V CDR1 and CDR2: SNHLY, FYNNEI. The CDR3, as DNA: TGTGCCAGCAGTGCAGAAAACATTCAGTACTTC. As protein: CASSAENIQYF.

This chain links TRBV3-1 (or the pseudogene TRBV3-2) with TRBJ1-4, with unresolved D. Germline lookup yields CDR1 LGHDT and CDR2 YNNKEL (reference sequence). Trimming removed 3 bases from V and 3 bases from J, with 17 bases in between. This CDR3 is 17 amino acids long. CDR3 sequence reads: CASSHWGGERANEKLFF. CDR3 coding DNA: TGTGCCAGCAGCCACTGGGGAGGTGAGAGGGCTAATGAAAAACTGTTTTTT.

The genes are TRBV6-1 and TRBJ2-1; 12 bases line up with TRBD2. CDR1 is MNHNS, CDR2 SASEGT, per germline. Trimming took 2 bases from V and 9 from J; bases not matched to a gene: 5. The CDR3 contains 15 residues. This chain's CDR3 is CASSETTSGRGEQFF. The CDR3, as DNA: TGTGCCAGCAGTGAAACGACTAGCGGGAGAGGTGAGCAGTTCTTC.

This clone occurred once. This CDR3 is CAISVSGLAVTDTQYF. The CDR3 bases are TGTGCCATCAGTGTAAGCGGACTAGCGGTCACAGATACGCAGTATTTT. The V call is TRBV10-3, the J call TRBJ2-3; 10 positions agree with TRBD2. With V trimmed by 4 bases and J by 2 bases, 6 bases remained unmatched. Germline V gene lookup returns CDR1 ENHRY and CDR2 SYGVKD. This CDR3 has 16 amino acids.

As regards this clone: A read error may produce the germline difference seen at one junction end. This chain joins TRBV20-1 and TRBJ2-4; 9 nucleotides line up with TRBD2. CDR1 is DFQATT, CDR2 SNEGSKA, per germline (reference sequence). This CDR3 has 11 residues. The DNA for the CDR3 is TGCAGTGCTAGACCCGGGACTAGCTGGGGGTTC. It is translated as CSARPGTSWGF.

The chain's CDR3 is CASSQLQGRGELFF. Written as DNA, the CDR3 is TGTGCCAGCAGCCAATTACAGGGGAGAGGGGAGCTGTTTTTT. This chain connects TRBV6-2 or TRBV6-3 to TRBJ2-2; 7 bases agree with TRBD1. The CDR3 extends over 14 amino acids. Germline V gene data show CDR1 as MNHEY and CDR2 as SVGEGT. V was pared by 6 bases and J by 8 bases, with 9 bases of the junction left unmatched.

The chain combines TRBV6-6 with TRBJ1-4, with TRBD1 identical over 7 bases. V lost 7 bases and J lost 5; bases outside the gene matches: 13. The CDR3 totals 16 residues. Looked up from germline, CDR1 is MNHNY and CDR2 is SVGAGI (reference sequence). Here the CDR3 DNA reads TGTGCCAGCACCCCGGAGGGGGCCGGGAAGAATGAAAAACTGTTTTTT. It translates to CASTPEGAGKNEKLFF.

This sequence joins TRBV5-1 and TRBJ1-1, with TRBD1 identical over 8 bases. The length of the CDR3 is 17 residues. Germline V lookup: CDR1 SGHRS, CDR2 YFSETQ. Trimming removed 3 bases from V and 1 base from J; junction bases left unmatched: 11. The CDR3: CASSSKLQGEENTEAFF. The CDR3 bases are TGCGCCAGCAGCTCGAAACTACAGGGGGAGGAGAACACTGAAGCTTTCTTT.

The chain employs TRBV10-3 and TRBJ1-2; TRBD1 is a possible D gene (6 bases). The V gene's germline CDR1 is ENHRY and CDR2 SYGVKD. The V gene lost 6 bases and the J gene lost 0 bases, with 17 bases spanning the gap. The CDR3 totals 16 residues. In DNA, the CDR3 is TGTGCCATCAGGCCCGGGGGGGCCTTGACTAACTATGGCTACACCTTC. Protein sequence: CAIRPGGALTNYGYTF.